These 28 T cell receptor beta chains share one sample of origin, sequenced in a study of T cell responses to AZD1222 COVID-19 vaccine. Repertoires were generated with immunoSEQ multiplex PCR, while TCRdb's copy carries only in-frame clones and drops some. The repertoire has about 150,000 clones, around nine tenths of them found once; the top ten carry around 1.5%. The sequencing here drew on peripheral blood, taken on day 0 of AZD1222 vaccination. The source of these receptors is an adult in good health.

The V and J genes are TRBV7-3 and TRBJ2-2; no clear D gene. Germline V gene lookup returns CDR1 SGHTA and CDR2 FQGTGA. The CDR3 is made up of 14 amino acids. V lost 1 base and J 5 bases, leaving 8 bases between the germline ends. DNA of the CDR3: TGTGCCAGCAGCTTAATCCCATCAACCGGGGAGCTGTTTTTT. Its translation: CASSLIPSTGELFF.

The CDR3 nucleotides are TGCGCCAGCAGCTTTCGACAGGGGAGAACTGAAGCTTTCTTT. Translating it yields CASSFRQGRTEAFF. This chain joins TRBV5-1 and TRBJ1-1; TRBD1 agrees at 8 bases. The CDR3 covers 14 residues. From germline, CDR1 is SGHRS and CDR2 YFSETQ. J lost 5 bases, V lost 2 bases, and 5 bases had no gene match.

The CDR3 here is CASRGLAGHSHPGEQFF. The CDR3 nucleotides read TGTGCCAGCAGGGGGTTAGCGGGGCACTCCCACCCTGGGGAGCAGTTCTTC. This chain joins TRBV2 and TRBJ2-1; 8 bases align to TRBD2. The CDR3 has 17 residues. J lost 10 bases, V lost 6 bases, and 20 bases had no gene match. CDR1 is SNHLY, CDR2 FYNNEI, per germline.

The CDR3 nucleotides read TGTGCCAGTAGTCCCCGACAGGGGATCTACGAGCAGTACTTC. Its protein product is CASSPRQGIYEQYF. The chain employs TRBV19 and TRBJ2-7; 8 nucleotides match TRBD1. Unmatched junction bases numbered 6, after V lost 5 bases and J lost 3 bases. The CDR3 contains 14 residues. Per germline, CDR1 LNHDA and CDR2 SQIVND (reference sequence).

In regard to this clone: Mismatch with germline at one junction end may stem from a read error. The CDR3 nucleotides read TGCGCCAGTAGTTGGGGGGGTTACGACGAGCAGTACTTC. It yields the protein CASSWGGYDEQYF. V is TRBV19 and J is TRBJ2-7; 7 bases match TRBD2. The CDR3 spans 13 residues. CDR1 is LNHDA and CDR2 is SQIVND in the germline V gene (reference sequence).

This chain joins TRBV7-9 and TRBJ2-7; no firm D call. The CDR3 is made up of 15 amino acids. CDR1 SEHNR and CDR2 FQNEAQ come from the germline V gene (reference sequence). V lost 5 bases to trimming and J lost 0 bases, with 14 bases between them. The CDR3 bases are TGTGCCAGCAGCGCCGCGCTGACGAGCTCCTACGAGCAGTACTTC. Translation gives CASSAALTSSYEQYF.

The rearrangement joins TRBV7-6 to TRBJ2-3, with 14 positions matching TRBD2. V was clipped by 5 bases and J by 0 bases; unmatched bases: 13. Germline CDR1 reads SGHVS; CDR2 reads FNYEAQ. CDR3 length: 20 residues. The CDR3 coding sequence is TGTGCCAGCAGCCCCCGGACTAGCGGGGGGCCACAGTCTAGCACAGATACGCAGTATTTT. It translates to CASSPRTSGGPQSSTDTQYF.

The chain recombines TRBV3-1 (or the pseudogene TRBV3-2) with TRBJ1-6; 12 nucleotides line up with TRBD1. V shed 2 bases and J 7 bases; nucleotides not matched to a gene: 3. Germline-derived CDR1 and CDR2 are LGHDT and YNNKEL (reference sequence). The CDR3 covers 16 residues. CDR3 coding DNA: TGTGCCAGCAGCCAAACCGGGACAGGGGGCAATTCACCCCTCCACTTT. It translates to CASSQTGTGGNSPLHF.

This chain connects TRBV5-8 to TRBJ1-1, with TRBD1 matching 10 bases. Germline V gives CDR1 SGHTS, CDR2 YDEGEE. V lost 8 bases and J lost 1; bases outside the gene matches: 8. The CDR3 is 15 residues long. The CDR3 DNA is TGTGCCAGTCGGGACAGGGGAAGGGGGAACACTGAAGCTTTCTTT. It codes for CASRDRGRGNTEAFF. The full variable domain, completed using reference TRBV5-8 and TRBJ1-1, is EAGVTQSPTHLIKTRGQQATLRCSPISGHTSVYWYQQALGLGLQFLLWYDEGEERNRGNFPPRFSGRQFPNYSSELNVNALELEDSALYLCASRDRGRGNTEAFFGQGTRLTVV.

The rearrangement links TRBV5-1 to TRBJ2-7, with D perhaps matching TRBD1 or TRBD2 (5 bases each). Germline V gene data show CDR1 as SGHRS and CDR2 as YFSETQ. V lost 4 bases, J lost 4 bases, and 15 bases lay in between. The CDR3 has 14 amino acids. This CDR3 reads CASSTGTAGYEQYF. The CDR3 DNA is TGCGCCAGCAGCACCGGGACCGCCGGGTACGAGCAGTACTTC.

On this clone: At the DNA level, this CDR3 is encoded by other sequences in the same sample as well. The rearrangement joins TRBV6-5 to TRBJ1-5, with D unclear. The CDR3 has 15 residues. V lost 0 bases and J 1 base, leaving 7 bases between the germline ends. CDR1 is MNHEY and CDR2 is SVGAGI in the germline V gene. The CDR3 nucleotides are TGTGCCAGCAGTTACTCAGGGAGGAGCAATCAGCCCCAGCATTTT. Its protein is CASSYSGRSNQPQHF.

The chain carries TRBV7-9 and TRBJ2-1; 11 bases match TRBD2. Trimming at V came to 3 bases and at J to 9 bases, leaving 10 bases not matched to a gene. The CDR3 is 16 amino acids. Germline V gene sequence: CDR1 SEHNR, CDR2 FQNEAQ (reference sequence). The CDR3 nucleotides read TGTGCCAGCAGCTTTCGACTAGCGGGAAGTACGGTTGAGCAGTTCTTC. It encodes CASSFRLAGSTVEQFF.

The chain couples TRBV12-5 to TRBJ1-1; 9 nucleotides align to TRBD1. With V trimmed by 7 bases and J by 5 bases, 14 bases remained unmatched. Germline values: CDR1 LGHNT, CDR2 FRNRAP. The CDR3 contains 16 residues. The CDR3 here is CASVPGQGLPGTEAFF. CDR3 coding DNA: TGTGCTAGTGTTCCGGGACAGGGACTCCCGGGTACTGAAGCTTTCTTT. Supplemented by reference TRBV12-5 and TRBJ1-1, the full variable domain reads DARVTQTPRHKVTEMGQEVTMRCQPILGHNTVFWYRQTMMQGLELLAYFRNRAPLDDSGMPKDRFSAEMPDATLATLKIQPSEPRDSAVYFCASVPGQGLPGTEAFFGQGTRLTVV.

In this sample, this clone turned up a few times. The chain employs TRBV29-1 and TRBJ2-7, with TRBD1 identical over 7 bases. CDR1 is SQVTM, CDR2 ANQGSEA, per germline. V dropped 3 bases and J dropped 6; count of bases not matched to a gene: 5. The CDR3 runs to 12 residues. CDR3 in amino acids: CSVDGQVGEQYF. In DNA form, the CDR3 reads TGCAGCGTTGACGGACAGGTCGGCGAGCAGTACTTC.

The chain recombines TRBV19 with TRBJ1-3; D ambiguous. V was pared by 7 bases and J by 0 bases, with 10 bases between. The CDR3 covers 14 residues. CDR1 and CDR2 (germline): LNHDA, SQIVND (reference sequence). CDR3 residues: CASMRRNSGNTIYF. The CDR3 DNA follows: TGTGCCAGTATGAGACGGAACTCTGGAAACACCATATATTTT.

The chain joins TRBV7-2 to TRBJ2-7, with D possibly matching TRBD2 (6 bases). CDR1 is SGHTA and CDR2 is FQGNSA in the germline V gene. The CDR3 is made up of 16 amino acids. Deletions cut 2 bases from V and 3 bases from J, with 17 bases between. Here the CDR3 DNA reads TGTGCCAGCAGCTTATATTCATGGGACGGGAGCTACGAGCAGTACTTC. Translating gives CASSLYSWDGSYEQYF. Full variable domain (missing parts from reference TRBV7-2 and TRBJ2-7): GAGVSQSPSNKVTEKGKDVELRCDPISGHTALYWYRQSLGQGLEFLIYFQGNSAPDKSGLPSDRFSAERTGGSVSTLTIQRTQQEDSAVYLCASSLYSWDGSYEQYFGPGTRLTVT.

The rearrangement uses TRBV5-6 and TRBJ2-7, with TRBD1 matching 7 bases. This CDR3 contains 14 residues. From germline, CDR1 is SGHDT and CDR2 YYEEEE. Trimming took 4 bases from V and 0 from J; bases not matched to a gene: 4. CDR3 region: CASSLQGSSYEQYF. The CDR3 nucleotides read TGTGCCAGCAGCCTACAGGGGAGCTCCTACGAGCAGTACTTC.

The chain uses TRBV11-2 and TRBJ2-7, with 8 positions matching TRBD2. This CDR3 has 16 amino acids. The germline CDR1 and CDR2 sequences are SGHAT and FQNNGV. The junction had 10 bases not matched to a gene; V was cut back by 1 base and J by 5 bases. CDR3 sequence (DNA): TGTGCCAGCAGCTTAGGTATAAGCGGGAGTCCGCACGAGCAGTACTTC. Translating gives CASSLGISGSPHEQYF.

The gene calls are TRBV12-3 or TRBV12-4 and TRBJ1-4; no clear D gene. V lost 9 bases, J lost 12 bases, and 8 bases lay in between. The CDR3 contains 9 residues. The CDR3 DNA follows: TGTGCCAGGCGGAAGGAACTGTTTTTT. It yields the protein CARRKELFF.

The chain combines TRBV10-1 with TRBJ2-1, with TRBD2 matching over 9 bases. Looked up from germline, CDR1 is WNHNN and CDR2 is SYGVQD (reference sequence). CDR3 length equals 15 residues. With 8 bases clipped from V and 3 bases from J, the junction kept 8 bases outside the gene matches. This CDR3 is CASSASGASYNEQFF. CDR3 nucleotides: TGCGCCAGCTCGGCTAGCGGGGCCAGCTACAATGAGCAGTTCTTC.

The CDR3 DNA reads TGTGCCAGTAGTACCCGACAGGGGAATCAGCCCCAGCATTTT. It is translated as CASSTRQGNQPQHF. The chain joins TRBV19 to TRBJ1-5, with TRBD1 matching 8 bases. CDR1 and CDR2 from the germline V gene are LNHDA and SQIVND (reference sequence). V dropped 4 bases and J dropped 4; count of bases not matched to a gene: 3. The CDR3 sequence is 14 residues long.

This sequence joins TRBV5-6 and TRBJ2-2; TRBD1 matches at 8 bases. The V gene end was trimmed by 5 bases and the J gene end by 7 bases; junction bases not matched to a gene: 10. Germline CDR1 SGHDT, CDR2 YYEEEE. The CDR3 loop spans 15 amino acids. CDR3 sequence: CASRLTPQGGGELFF. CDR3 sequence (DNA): TGTGCCAGCAGACTCACCCCACAGGGGGGCGGGGAGCTGTTTTTT.

The CDR3 nucleotides are TGTGCCACACGACAGGGCCAAACCCAGCCCCAGCATTTT. The encoded protein is CATRQGQTQPQHF. The rearrangement links TRBV19 to TRBJ1-5, with 7 bases identical to TRBD1. The CDR3 length is 13 residues. Germline V CDR1 and CDR2: LNHDA, SQIVND (reference sequence). V lost 10 bases, J lost 7 bases, and 10 bases stayed unmatched.

The CDR3 DNA reads as TGCGCCAGCAGCCAAGAATGGTCGCCACACTACGAGCAGTACTTC. Protein product: CASSQEWSPHYEQYF. V is TRBV4-1 and J is TRBJ2-7; D is ambiguous. Germline V gives CDR1 MGHRA, CDR2 YSYEKL. Trimming stripped 0 bases from V and 3 bases from J, with 12 bases between. The CDR3 has 15 amino acids.

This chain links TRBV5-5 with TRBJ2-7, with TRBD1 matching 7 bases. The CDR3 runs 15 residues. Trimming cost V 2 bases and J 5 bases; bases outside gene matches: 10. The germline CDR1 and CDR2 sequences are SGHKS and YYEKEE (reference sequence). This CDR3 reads CASSLPMGQTHEQYF. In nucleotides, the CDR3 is TGTGCCAGCAGCTTACCGATGGGACAGACCCACGAGCAGTACTTC.

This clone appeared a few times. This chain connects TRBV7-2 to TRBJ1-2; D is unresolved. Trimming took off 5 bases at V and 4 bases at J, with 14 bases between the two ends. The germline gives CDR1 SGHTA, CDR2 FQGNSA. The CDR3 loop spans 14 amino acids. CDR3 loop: CASSQVGTVYGYTF. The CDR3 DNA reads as TGTGCCAGCAGCCAGGTTGGCACAGTCTATGGCTACACCTTC. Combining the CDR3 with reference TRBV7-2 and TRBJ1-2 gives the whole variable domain GAGVSQSPSNKVTEKGKDVELRCDPISGHTALYWYRQSLGQGLEFLIYFQGNSAPDKSGLPSDRFSAERTGGSVSTLTIQRTQQEDSAVYLCASSQVGTVYGYTFGSGTRLTVV.

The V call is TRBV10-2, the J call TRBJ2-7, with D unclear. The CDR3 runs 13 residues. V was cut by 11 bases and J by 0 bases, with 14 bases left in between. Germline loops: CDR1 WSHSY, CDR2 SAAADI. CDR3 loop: CAVRSPNSYEQYF. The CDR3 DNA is TGCGCCGTGAGGAGCCCCAACTCCTACGAGCAGTACTTC.

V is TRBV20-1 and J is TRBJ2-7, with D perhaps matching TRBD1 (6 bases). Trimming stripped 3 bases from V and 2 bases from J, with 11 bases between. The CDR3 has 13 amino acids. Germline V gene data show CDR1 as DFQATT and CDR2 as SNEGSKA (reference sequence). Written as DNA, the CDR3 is TGCAGTGCTAGTAACAGGGATACCTACGAGCAGTACTTC. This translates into CSASNRDTYEQYF.